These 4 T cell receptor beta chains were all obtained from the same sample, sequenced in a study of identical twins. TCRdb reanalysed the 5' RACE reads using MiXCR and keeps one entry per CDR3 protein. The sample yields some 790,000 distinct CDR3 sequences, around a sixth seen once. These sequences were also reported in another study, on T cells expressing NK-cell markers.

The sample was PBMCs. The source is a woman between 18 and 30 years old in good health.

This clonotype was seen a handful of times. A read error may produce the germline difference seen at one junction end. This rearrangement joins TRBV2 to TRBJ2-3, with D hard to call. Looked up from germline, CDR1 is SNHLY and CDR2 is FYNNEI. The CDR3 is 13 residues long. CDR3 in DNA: TGTGCCAGCAGTATCTGGGCGGCCCGTGAGCCCTTTTTT. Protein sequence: CASSIWAAREPFF.

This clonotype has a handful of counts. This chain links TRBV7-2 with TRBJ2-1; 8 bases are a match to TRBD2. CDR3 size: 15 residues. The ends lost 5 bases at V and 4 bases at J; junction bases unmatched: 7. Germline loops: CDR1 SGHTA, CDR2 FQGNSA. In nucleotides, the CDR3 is TGTGCCAGCAGCCGACTAGCGAGCACATACAATGAGCAGTTCTTC. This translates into CASSRLASTYNEQFF.

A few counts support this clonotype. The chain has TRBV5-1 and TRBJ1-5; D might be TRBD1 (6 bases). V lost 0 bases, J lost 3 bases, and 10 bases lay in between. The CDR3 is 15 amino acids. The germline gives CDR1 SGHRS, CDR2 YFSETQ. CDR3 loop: CASSLEGVLNQPQHF. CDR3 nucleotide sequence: TGCGCCAGCAGCTTGGAGGGGGTCCTCAATCAGCCCCAGCATTTT. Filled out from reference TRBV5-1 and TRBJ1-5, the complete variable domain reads KAGVTQTPRYLIKTRGQQVTLSCSPISGHRSVSWYQQTPGQGLQFLFEYFSETQRNKGNFPGRFSGRQFSNSRSEMNVSTLELGDSALYLCASSLEGVLNQPQHFGDGTRLSIL.

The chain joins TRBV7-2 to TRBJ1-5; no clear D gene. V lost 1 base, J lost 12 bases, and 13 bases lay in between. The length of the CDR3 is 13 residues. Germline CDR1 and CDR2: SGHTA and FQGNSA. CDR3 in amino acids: CASSLGLRKSQHF. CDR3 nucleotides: TGTGCCAGCAGCTTAGGTCTTAGAAAGAGCCAGCATTTT.